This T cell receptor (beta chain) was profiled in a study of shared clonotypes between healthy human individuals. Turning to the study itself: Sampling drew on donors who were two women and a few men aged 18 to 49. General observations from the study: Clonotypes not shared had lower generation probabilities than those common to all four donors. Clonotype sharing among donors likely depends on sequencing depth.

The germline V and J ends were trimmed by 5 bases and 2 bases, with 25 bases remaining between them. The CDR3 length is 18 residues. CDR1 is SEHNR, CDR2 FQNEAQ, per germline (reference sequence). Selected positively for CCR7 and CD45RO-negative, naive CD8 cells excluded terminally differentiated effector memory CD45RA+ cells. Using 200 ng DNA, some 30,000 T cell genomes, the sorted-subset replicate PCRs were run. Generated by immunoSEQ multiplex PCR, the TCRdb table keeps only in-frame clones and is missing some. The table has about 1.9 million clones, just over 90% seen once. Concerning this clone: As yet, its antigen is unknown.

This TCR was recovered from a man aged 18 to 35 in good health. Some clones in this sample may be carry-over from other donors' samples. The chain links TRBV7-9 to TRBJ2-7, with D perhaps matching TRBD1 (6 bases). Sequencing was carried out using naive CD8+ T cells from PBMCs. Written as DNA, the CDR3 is TGTGCCAGCAGCGCGACCCACTCTTCCGGGACACCTACCTACGAGCAGTACTTC. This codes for CASSATHSSGTPTYEQYF.